These T cell receptor beta chains were read from a single sample in a study of OX40 agonist ivuxolimab in advanced cancers. Clones were read by immunoSEQ multiplex PCR, and TCRdb kept only the in-frame ones, dropping some. The sample carries 55,000 to 65,000 clones, about 90% recorded once. The sample here was CD4+ or CD8+ T cells sorted from blood, taken in a trial of the OX40 agonist ivuxolimab. The receptors derive from an adult with an advanced solid tumor such as melanoma, head and neck, liver or kidney cancer. Each CDR3 is given with its conserved first and last residue. A D gene is named only where the DNA matches it firmly. Clone size is given for some rows only: seen once, a few or many times, or a class if the clone is expanded.

>TRBJ2-7|-|-|TRBV18
CASSPGSLGYEQYF
TGTGCCAGCTCGCCCGGGTCACTTGGGTACGAGCAGTACTTC
>TRBJ1-3|-|once|TRBV6-1
CASSEQGGGRNTIYF
TGTGCCAGCAGTGAACAGGGCGGAGGGCGAAACACCATATATTTT
>TRBJ2-3|TRBD2|-|TRBV18
CASSPPNGRTDTQYF
TGTGCCAGCTCACCACCTAACGGGAGGACAGATACGCAGTATTTT
>TRBJ2-3|-|-|TRBV10-3
CAIRIGGGEDTQYF
TGTGCCATCAGAATCGGAGGGGGCGAAGATACGCAGTATTTT
>TRBJ2-3|-|-|TRBV2
CASSEAGRTVRSDDTDTQYF
TGTGCCAGCAGTGAAGCAGGGAGGACAGTGAGATCAGACGACACAGATACGCAGTATTTT
>TRBJ1-3|-|-|TRBV19
CASSRGSYGNTIYF
TGTGCCAGTAGTAGGGGAAGTTATGGAAACACCATATATTTT
>TRBJ2-3|TRBD2|-|TRBV5-1
CASSLALAGRTDTQYF
TGCGCCAGCAGCTTGGCACTAGCGGGACGCACAGATACGCAGTATTTT
>TRBJ1-5|TRBD1|-|TRBV4-1
CASSYVVDRGLNQPQHF
TGCGCCAGCAGCTACGTGGTCGACAGGGGGCTAAATCAGCCCCAGCATTTT
>TRBJ2-3|-|-|TRBV27
CASSSFRGTDTQYF
TGTGCCAGCAGTTCTTTCCGAGGCACAGATACGCAGTATTTT
>TRBJ1-5|-|-|TRBV5-6
CASSRSGSVSNQPQHF
TGTGCCAGCAGCCGTAGCGGGTCGGTCAGCAATCAGCCCCAGCATTTT
>TRBJ1-1|-|-|TRBV10-1
CASSQGQNTEAFF
TGCGCCAGCAGCCAGGGACAGAACACTGAAGCTTTCTTT
>TRBJ1-4|-|-|TRBV30
CAWSYALRRQEKLFF
TGTGCCTGGAGCTATGCTTTGAGACGCCAGGAAAAACTGTTTTTT
>TRBJ1-2|TRBD1|-|TRBV6-5
CASTSDRVQGYTF
TGTGCCAGCACGTCAGACAGGGTACAGGGCTACACCTTC
>TRBJ2-2|-|once|TRBV7-9
CASSLVEELFF
TGTGCCAGCAGCTTAGTGGAGGAGCTGTTTTTT
>TRBJ2-7|-|-|TRBV4-2
CASSHPGGRNGQYF
TGTGCCAGCAGCCACCCAGGGGGGAGAAACGGGCAGTACTTC
>TRBJ2-7|TRBD2|-|TRBV6-5
CASSVAGPPYEQYF
TGTGCCAGCAGTGTAGCGGGACCTCCCTACGAGCAGTACTTC
>TRBJ2-3|TRBD2|-|TRBV5-1
CASKLAATITDTQYF
TGCGCCAGCAAGCTAGCGGCCACTATCACAGATACGCAGTATTTT
>TRBJ2-2|-|-|TRBV5-6
CASSLGEVILNQLFF
TGTGCCAGCAGCTTGGGGGAAGTGATCCTCAACCAGCTGTTTTTT
>TRBJ1-2|-|few|TRBV18
CASSPNTGERYGYTF
TGTGCCAGCTCGCCGAATACAGGAGAACGCTATGGCTACACCTTC
>TRBJ2-7|-|-|TRBV29-1
CSGRSSYEQYF
TGCAGCGGGAGGAGTAGCTACGAGCAGTACTTC
>TRBJ1-2|-|-|TRBV19
CASTPPSHPYGYTF
TGTGCCAGTACCCCTCCGAGTCATCCCTATGGCTACACCTTC
>TRBJ1-1|TRBD1|-|TRBV4-1
CASSQGAGTGETEAFF
TGCGCCAGCAGCCAAGGAGCCGGGACAGGGGAGACTGAAGCTTTCTTT
>TRBJ2-7|-|-|TRBV7-9
CASSSLRRDAYEQYF
TGTGCCAGCAGCTCGCTAAGAAGGGACGCCTACGAGCAGTACTTC
>TRBJ2-2|-|-|TRBV6-4
CASSAGKTHSPGELFF
TGTGCCAGCAGTGCTGGGAAAACCCACAGCCCCGGGGAGCTGTTTTTT
>TRBJ2-1|-|once|TRBV9
CASSVFANEQFF
TGTGCCAGCAGCGTATTTGCAAATGAGCAGTTCTTC
>TRBJ1-2|-|-|TRBV28
CASSLAVEGLVYGYTF
TGTGCCAGCAGTCTGGCCGTTGAAGGGCTCGTCTATGGCTACACCTTC
>TRBJ1-3|-|once|TRBV28
CASSSQGLRNTIYF
TGTGCCAGCAGTTCACAAGGGCTAAGAAACACCATATATTTT
>TRBJ1-2|TRBD1|-|TRBV10-3
CAVSADRGRATYGYTF
TGTGCCGTCAGCGCAGACAGGGGGCGGGCTACTTATGGCTACACCTTC
>TRBJ1-2|-|-|TRBV7-9
CASSYRDKIGGYGYTF
TGTGCCAGCAGCTACCGGGACAAAATTGGGGGCTATGGCTACACCTTC
>TRBJ1-5|-|-|TRBV5-8
CASRADSMDQPQHF
TGTGCCAGCAGGGCGGACAGCATGGATCAGCCCCAGCATTTT